Listed here is a single T cell receptor beta chain. This clonotype has only a few counts. Its antigen target is currently unknown. Base quality data are lacking; no much larger clone is found one base away. The sample belongs to a study of blood T cells in healthy people across ages (dated by TCRdb to the mid-2010s). Regarding the complete study: In model experiments, template switching captured about one uniquely barcoded TCR beta cDNA molecule for every two T cells. To track age-related changes in TCR beta repertoire diversity, the study relied on deep sequencing normalized with unique cDNA molecular identifiers. The donors were split into four age groups: young (average 16 years), middle-aged (roughly 42), aged (over 55) and long-lived (approximately 80). For two donors (one aged 18 to 29 and one aged 80 or older), the study analyzed two additional independent replicas of 1 million unique cDNA reads from the same blood draw. What the work shows at the level of the full study, not this receptor alone: Total diversity estimates from one million sequenced T cells were considered lower bounds and underestimates. There was a strong correlation between observed TCR beta diversity and the percentage of naive T cells measured by flow cytometry. Compared with the aged group, the long-lived group had more naive CD4+ T cells, fewer expanded clones and increased TCR diversity, suggesting age selection. The CMV infection status of donors was not known, potentially confounding age-related changes in expanded clonotypes. As age increased, observed TCR beta diversity per million T cells dropped in a roughly linear way, and a significant reduction was already evident by age 40. Bulk unsorted PBMC profiling prevented conclusive comparison of naive and antigen-experienced compartments.

The library was made by 5' RACE. Sequenced using an Illumina HiSeq 2500. The second PCR ran for about 7 to 11 cycles and used a J-beta primer mix along with a sample-barcoded 5' primer. A template-switch 5' adaptor carrying 12 random nucleotides introduced a unique molecular identifier onto each TCR beta cDNA molecule. Each sample yielded at least 3 million CDR3-containing paired-end reads. All of the RNA was converted into first-strand cDNA using the Mint cDNA synthesis kit, with a TRBC-specific oligonucleotide serving as the primer. Following uracil-DNA glycosylase treatment, all cDNA underwent a first 18-cycle PCR with the universal primers M1SS and BC2_uni_R. The study's processing was this. For normalization, 1 million high-quality reads, each with a distinct molecular identifier, were randomly selected from each sample. Instead of being binned into consensus sequences, reads with shared molecular identifiers were discarded. MiTCR, with a Q25 quality threshold and the strictest error-elimination algorithm, was used for CDR3 identification, clonotype clustering and error correction. A nonparametric unseen species model with Euler transformation was used to estimate lower-bound total TCR beta diversity. TCRdb's own reprocessing of the public reads used fastp at Q25 and MiXCR and kept productive beta chains. When rows share a CDR3 protein, they turn into one entry using the most common DNA and genes. What appears here as the V and J calls and clone size reflects TCRdb's work, not the paper's. The sample has over a million distinct CDR3 sequences on record, almost 25% of them singletons. Around 0.75% of the sample lies in the top ten.

The CDR3 goes from the cysteine to the phenylalanine over 13 residues. The read is trimmed to its CDR3 DNA, 39 bases read in frame from base 1. V loses 5 bases of germline sequence and J loses 10 bases, and the interval between the two ends is 15 bases. The 35 to 40 donors, aged about 6 to 100 years, were systemically healthy Caucasian individuals from Russia. Around 9.7 milliliters of peripheral blood were collected from each donor into EDTA-treated Vacutainer tubes. Ficoll-Paque density-gradient centrifugation was used to isolate PBMCs, with at least 6.5 million per sample. Total RNA, at least 5.5 micrograms per sample, was extracted from PBMCs with Trizol reagent. The percentages of naive CD45RAhigh/CD27high T cells were determined by flow cytometry on a PBMC aliquot from every donor. Separately, the same data were catalogued under a study of T cells of mothers and their children. Taken from the second paper: Nine systemically healthy Caucasian individuals, comprising three mothers and their six children, were included as donors. cDNA synthesis consumed the entire amount of extracted RNA, loaded at 1.5 ug RNA in each 15 ul reaction. In the second PCR, the M1S primer added sample barcodes and 2-4 random nucleotides. More than 8.5 million TCR beta CDR3 reads were obtained from each mother, and some 3.3 million reads were obtained from each child. TCR recombination output is similarly shaped by thymic selection in related and unrelated pairs, with a minor effect exerted by inherited differences. Normalized repertoire overlap in related mother-child pairs was always slightly higher than in unrelated mother-child pairs, but the difference was never significant. With a sensitivity of approximately 100 clones per million clonotypes, no persistent microchimeric T cell clones were detected. In the study, deep NGS was used to compare the TCR beta repertoires of mothers and children, and features distinguishing related mother-child pairs from unrelated individuals were sought. On average, the children were approximately 11 +/- 4 years old, while the mothers were roughly 40 +/- 4 years old. Libraries were sequenced on Illumina HiSeq 2000 with 100+100 nt paired-end reads after adapter ligation with NEBNext reagents. To avoid cross-contamination, the mother libraries and the child libraries were prepared a month apart and sequenced in separate runs. For each donor, somewhere between 500,000 and 2,000,000 distinct TCR beta clonotypes were identified. Naive TCR beta clonotypes were estimated from low-frequency clonotypes matched to each donor's FACS-determined naive share, without sorting.

The sample taken for sequencing was blood. Recombination joined TRBV12-3 or TRBV12-4 with TRBJ2-1; a tentative D match to TRBD2 spans 6 bases. This TCR derives from a girl aged 2 to 9 in good health. The CDR3 sequence is CASSPPGGGEQFF. The bases read TGTGCCAGCAGTCCCCCCGGGGGTGGGGAGCAGTTCTTC.